These 6 T cell receptor beta chains share one sample of origin, sequenced in a study of T-cell memory formation after mild COVID-19. From the 5' RACE reads, TCRdb called clonotypes with MiXCR, one entry per CDR3 protein. The sample consists of 390,000 or so distinct CDR3 sequences, about a sixth of them appearing once. The source material was PBMCs or a T cell subset sorted from them (not recorded which). These receptors all come from a man aged 18 to 30 who had mild COVID-19 (a few samples of this study predate the infection). Cell type and time point are not known.

V gene TRBV5-1 combines with J gene TRBJ1-1, with 8 bases fitting TRBD1. Germline values: CDR1 SGHRS, CDR2 YFSETQ. The V gene end was trimmed by 2 bases and the J gene end by 1 base; junction bases not matched to a gene: 7. CDR3 length equals 16 residues. The CDR3, as DNA: TGCGCCAGCAGCTTAACAGGGGGATTATGGAACACTGAAGCTTTCTTT. This gives the protein CASSLTGGLWNTEAFF.

The chain has TRBV5-1 and TRBJ2-3; 9 bases map to TRBD1. The germline V gene has CDR1 SGHRS and CDR2 YFSETQ. Germline trimming cut 5 bases from V and 8 bases from J; bases unmatched to any gene: 6. The CDR3 runs to 13 residues. CDR3 sequence reads: CASRGTGSGTQYF. DNA for the CDR3: TGCGCCAGCAGAGGGACAGGGTCTGGTACGCAGTATTTT.

This chain connects TRBV5-1 to TRBJ2-7; D is undetermined. The CDR3 consists of 14 residues. The germline V gene has CDR1 SGHRS and CDR2 YFSETQ. V was trimmed by 7 bases and J by 3 bases, leaving 17 bases between them. The CDR3 sequence: CASSTCAADYEQYV. DNA of the CDR3: TGCGCCAGCTCCACATGCGCGGCGGACTACGAGCAGTACGTC.

Ten or more counts support this clonotype. The genes are TRBV27 and TRBJ2-1, with 7 bases lining up with TRBD1. Germline lookup yields CDR1 MNHEY and CDR2 SMNVEV (reference sequence). After removal of 4 bases from V and 4 bases from J, the junction contained 1 base not matched to a gene. This CDR3 contains 13 residues. The chain's CDR3 is CASSSTGYNEQFF. The CDR3 nucleotides read TGTGCCAGCAGTTCGACAGGGTACAATGAGCAGTTCTTC.

The rearrangement links TRBV5-1 to TRBJ1-5; possibly TRBD1 for D (5 bases). Deletions cut 0 bases from V and 2 bases from J, with 12 bases between. This CDR3 is 16 amino acids long. Germline-derived CDR1 and CDR2 are SGHRS and YFSETQ. The CDR3 spells CASSLAPGDGNQPQHF. In nucleotides, the CDR3 is TGCGCCAGCAGCTTGGCCCCGGGGGATGGCAATCAGCCCCAGCATTTT.

The chain recombines TRBV24-1 with TRBJ2-1; 7 positions agree with TRBD1. Looked up from germline, CDR1 is KGHDR and CDR2 is SFDVKD. The CDR3 contains 13 residues. Trimming took 2 bases from V and 10 from J; bases not matched to a gene: 4. The CDR3 bases are TGTGCCACCAGTGATTCGGACAGGTGGGAGCAGTTCTTC. Its translation is CATSDSDRWEQFF.